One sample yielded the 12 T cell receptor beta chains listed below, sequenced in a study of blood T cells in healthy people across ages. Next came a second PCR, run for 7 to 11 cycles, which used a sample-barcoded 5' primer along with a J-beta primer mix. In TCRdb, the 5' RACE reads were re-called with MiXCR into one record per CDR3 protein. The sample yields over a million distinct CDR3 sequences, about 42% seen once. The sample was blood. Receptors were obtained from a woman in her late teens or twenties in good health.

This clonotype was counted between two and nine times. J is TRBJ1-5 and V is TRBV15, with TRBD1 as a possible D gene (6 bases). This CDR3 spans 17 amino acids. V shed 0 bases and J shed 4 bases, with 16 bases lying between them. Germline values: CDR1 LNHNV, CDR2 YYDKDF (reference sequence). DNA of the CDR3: TGTGCCACCAGCAGAGATAGTGGACAGACATCAAATCAGCCCCAGCATTTT. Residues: CATSRDSGQTSNQPQHF.

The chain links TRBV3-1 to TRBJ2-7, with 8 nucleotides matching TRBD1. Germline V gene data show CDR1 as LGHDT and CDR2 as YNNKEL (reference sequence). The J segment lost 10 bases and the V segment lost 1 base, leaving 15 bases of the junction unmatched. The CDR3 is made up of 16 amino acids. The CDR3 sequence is CASSQGTGSRNLAQYF. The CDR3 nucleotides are TGTGCCAGCAGCCAAGGGACAGGGAGCCGTAATTTGGCCCAGTACTTC.

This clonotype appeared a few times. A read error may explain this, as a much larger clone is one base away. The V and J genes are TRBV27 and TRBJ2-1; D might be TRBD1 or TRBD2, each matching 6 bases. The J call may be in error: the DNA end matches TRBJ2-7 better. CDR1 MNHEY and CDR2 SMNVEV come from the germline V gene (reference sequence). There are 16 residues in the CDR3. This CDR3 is CASSLQGTGGYNEQYF. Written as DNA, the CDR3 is TGTGCCAGCAGTTTACAAGGGACCGGGGGCTACAATGAGCAGTACTTC.

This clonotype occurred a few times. Here the CDR3 reads CASSFDRHYGYTF. Here the CDR3 DNA reads TGTGCCAGCAGTTTCGACAGACACTATGGCTACACCTTC. V usage is TRBV12-3 or TRBV12-4 and J usage is TRBJ1-2, with D tentatively TRBD1 (5 bases). Trimming pared 3 bases from V and 3 bases from J, leaving 8 bases between. CDR3 length equals 13 residues.

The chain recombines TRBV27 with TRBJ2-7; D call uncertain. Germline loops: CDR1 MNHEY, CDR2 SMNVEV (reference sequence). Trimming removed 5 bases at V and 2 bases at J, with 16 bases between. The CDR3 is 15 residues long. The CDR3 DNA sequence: TGTGCCAGCAGTGCCCTGCTAGAGAACCCCTACGAGCAGTACTTC. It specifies CASSALLENPYEQYF.

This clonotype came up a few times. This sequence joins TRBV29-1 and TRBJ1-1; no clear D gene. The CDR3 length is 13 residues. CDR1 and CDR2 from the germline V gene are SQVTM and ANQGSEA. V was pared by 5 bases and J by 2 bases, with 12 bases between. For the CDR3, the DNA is TGCAGCGTTCGGCAGAGAAGTAACACTGAAGCTTTCTTT. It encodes CSVRQRSNTEAFF.

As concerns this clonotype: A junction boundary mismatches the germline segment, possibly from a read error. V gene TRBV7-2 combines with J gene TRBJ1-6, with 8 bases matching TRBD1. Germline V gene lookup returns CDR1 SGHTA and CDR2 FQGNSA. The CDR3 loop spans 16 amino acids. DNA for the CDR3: TGTGTCAGCAGCTTGAGGACAGGGACGAAGGGATCACCCCTCCACTTT. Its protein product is CVSSLRTGTKGSPLHF.

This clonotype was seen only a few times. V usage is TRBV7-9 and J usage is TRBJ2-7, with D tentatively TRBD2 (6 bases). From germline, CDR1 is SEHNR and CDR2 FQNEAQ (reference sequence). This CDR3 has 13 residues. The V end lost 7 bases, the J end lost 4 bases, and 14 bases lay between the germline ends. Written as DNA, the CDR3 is TGTGCCAGCAACTTCGGGGGTGGGTACGAGCAGTACTTC. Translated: CASNFGGGYEQYF.

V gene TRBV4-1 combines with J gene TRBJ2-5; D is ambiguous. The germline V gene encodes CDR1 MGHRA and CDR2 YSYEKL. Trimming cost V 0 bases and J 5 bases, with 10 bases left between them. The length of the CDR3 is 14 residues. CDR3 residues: CASSQDLGGETQYF. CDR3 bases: TGCGCCAGCAGCCAAGACCTTGGTGGGGAGACCCAGTACTTC.

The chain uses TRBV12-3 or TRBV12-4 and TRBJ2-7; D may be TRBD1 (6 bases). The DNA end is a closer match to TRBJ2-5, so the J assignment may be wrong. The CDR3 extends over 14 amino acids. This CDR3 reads CASSNRAERETQYF. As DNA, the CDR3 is TGTGCCAGCAGTAACAGGGCCGAGAGGGAGACCCAGTACTTC.

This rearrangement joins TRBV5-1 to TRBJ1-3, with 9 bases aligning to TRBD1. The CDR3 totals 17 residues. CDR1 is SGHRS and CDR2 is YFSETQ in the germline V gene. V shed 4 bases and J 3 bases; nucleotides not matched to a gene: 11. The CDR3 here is CASSLDRGQGFGNTIYF. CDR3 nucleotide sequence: TGCGCCAGCAGCCTGGATCGGGGACAGGGCTTTGGAAACACCATATATTTT. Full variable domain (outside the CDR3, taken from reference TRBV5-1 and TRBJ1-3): KAGVTQTPRYLIKTRGQQVTLSCSPISGHRSVSWYQQTPGQGLQFLFEYFSETQRNKGNFPGRFSGRQFSNSRSEMNVSTLELGDSALYLCASSLDRGQGFGNTIYFGEGSWLTVV.

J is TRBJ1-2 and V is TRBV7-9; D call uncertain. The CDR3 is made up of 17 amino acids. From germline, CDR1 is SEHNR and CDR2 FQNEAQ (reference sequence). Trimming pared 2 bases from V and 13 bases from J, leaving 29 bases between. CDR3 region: CASSLSLGRPTNLKLTF. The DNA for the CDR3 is TGTGCCAGCAGCTTAAGTCTGGGGAGGCCGACGAACCTCAAGCTCACCTTC.